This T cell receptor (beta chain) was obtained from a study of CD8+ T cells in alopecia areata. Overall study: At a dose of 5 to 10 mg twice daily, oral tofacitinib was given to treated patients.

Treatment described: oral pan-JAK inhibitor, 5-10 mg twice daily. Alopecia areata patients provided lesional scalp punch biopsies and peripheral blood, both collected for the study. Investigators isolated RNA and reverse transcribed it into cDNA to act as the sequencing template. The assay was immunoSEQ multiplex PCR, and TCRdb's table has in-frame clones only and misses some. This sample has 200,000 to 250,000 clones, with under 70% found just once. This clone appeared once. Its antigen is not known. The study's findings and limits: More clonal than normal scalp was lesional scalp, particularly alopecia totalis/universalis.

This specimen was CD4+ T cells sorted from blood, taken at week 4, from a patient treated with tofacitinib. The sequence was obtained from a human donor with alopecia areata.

In DNA, the CDR3 is TGTGCCAGCAGTTCACCGGGACTTAACAATGAGCAGTTCTTC. It codes for CASSSPGLNNEQFF. V usage is TRBV27 and J usage is TRBJ2-1, with a weak D call TRBD2 (6 bases). The germline gives CDR1 MNHEY, CDR2 SMNVEV (reference sequence). The CDR3 covers 14 residues. V was trimmed by 4 bases and J by 5 bases, leaving 12 bases between them.